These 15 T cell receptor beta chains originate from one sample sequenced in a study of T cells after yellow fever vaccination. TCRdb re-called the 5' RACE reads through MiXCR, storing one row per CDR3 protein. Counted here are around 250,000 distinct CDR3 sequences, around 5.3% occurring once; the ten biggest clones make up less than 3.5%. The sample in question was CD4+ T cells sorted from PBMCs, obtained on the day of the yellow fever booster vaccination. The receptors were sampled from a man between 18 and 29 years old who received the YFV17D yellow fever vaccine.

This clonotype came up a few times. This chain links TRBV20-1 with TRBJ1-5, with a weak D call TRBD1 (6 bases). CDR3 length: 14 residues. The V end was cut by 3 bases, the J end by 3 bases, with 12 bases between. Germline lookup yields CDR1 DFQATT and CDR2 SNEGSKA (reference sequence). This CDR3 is CSASPGTFNQPQHF. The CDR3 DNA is TGCAGTGCTAGTCCGGGGACATTCAATCAGCCCCAGCATTTT.

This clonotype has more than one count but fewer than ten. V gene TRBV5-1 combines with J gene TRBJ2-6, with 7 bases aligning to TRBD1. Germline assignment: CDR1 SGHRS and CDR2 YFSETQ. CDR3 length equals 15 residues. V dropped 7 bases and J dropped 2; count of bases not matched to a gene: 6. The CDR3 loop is CASRATGAGANVLTF. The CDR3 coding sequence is TGCGCCAGCCGGGCCACAGGGGCTGGGGCCAACGTCCTGACTTTC. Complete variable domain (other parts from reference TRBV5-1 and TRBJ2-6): KAGVTQTPRYLIKTRGQQVTLSCSPISGHRSVSWYQQTPGQGLQFLFEYFSETQRNKGNFPGRFSGRQFSNSRSEMNVSTLELGDSALYLCASRATGAGANVLTFGAGSRLTVL.

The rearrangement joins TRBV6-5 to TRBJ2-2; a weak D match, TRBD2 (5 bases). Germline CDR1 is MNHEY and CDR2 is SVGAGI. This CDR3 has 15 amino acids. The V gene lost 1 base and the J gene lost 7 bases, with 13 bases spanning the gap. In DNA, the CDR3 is TGTGCCAGCAGTTACTTCAACCGGGGTAACGGGGAGCTGTTTTTT. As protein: CASSYFNRGNGELFF.

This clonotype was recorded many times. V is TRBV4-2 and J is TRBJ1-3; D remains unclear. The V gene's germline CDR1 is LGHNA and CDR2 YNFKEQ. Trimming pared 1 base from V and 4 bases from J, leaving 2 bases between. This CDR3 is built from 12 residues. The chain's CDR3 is CASSQVGNTIYF. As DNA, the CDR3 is TGTGCCAGCAGCCAAGTGGGAAACACCATATATTTT.

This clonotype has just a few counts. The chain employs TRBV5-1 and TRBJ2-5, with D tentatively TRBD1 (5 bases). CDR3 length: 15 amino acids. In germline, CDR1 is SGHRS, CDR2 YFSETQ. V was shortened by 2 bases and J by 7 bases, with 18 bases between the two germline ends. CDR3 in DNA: TGCGCCAGCAGCTTCAAGAGTCGTGGGGCCGGGACCCAGTACTTC. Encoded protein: CASSFKSRGAGTQYF.

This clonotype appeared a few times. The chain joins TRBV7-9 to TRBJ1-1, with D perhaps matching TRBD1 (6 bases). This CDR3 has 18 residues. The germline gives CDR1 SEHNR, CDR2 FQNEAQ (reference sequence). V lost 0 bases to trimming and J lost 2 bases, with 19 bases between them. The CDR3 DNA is TGTGCCAGCAGCTTAGCTTCCGGGGGCGCGAGGACAAACACTGAAGCTTTCTTT. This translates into CASSLASGGARTNTEAFF. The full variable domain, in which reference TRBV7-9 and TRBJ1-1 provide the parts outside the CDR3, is DTGVSQNPRHKITKRGQNVTFRCDPISEHNRLYWYRQTLGQGPEFLTYFQNEAQLEKSRLLSDRFSAERPKGSFSTLEIQRTEQGDSAMYLCASSLASGGARTNTEAFFGQGTRLTVV.

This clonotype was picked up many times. The CDR3 nucleotides are TGTGCCAGCGGCAACGGACAGGAAGATACGCAGTATTTT. Amino acids: CASGNGQEDTQYF. V is TRBV28 and J is TRBJ2-3; 7 bases are a match to TRBD1. The germline V gene has CDR1 MDHEN and CDR2 SYDVKM. This CDR3 contains 13 residues. The junction had 7 bases not matched to a gene; V was cut back by 8 bases and J by 5 bases.

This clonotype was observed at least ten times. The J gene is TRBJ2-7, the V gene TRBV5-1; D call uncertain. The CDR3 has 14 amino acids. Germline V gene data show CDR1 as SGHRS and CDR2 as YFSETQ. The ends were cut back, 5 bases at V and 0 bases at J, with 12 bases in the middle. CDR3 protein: CASRKVPSSYEQYV. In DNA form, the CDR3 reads TGCGCCAGCAGAAAAGTTCCCAGCTCCTACGAGCAGTACGTC.

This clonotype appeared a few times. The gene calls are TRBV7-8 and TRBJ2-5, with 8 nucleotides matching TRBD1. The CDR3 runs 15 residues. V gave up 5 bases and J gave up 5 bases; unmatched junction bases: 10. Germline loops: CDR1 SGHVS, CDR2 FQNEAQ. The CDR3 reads CASSEQAGGEETQYF. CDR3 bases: TGTGCCAGCAGCGAGCAGGCAGGGGGCGAGGAGACCCAGTACTTC.

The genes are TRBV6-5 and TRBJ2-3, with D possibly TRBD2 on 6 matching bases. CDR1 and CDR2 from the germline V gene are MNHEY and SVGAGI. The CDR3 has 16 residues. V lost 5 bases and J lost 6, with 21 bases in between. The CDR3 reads CASSPLRGSSLDTQYF. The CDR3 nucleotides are TGTGCCAGCAGTCCACTTCGGGGGAGCTCCCTGGATACGCAGTATTTT.

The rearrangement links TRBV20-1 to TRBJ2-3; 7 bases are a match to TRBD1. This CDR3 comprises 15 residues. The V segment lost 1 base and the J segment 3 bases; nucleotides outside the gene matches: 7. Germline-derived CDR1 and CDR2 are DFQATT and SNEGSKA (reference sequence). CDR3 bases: TGCAGTGCTAGAGGGGGACAGTGGTTGACAGATACGCAGTATTTT. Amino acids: CSARGGQWLTDTQYF.

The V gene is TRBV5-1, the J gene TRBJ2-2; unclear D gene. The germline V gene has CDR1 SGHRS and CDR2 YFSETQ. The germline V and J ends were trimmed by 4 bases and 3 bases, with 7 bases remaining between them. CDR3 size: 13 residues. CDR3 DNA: TGCGCCAGCAGCACGGTCCACACCGGGGAGCTGTTTTTT. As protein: CASSTVHTGELFF.

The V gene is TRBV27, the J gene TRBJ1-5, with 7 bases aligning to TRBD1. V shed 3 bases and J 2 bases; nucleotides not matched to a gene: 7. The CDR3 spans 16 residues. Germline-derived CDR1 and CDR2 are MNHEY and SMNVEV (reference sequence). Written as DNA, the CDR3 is TGTGCCAGCAGTTTTAGGGGGCAGGCTGGCAATCAGCCCCAGCATTTT. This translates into CASSFRGQAGNQPQHF.

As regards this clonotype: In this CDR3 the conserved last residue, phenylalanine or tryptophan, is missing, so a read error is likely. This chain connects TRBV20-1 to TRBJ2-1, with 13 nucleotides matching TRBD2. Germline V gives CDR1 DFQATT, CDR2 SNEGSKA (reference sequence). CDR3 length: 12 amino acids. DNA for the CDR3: TGCAGAGGGACTAGCGGGGAAAATGAGCAGTTCTTG. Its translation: CRGTSGENEQFL.

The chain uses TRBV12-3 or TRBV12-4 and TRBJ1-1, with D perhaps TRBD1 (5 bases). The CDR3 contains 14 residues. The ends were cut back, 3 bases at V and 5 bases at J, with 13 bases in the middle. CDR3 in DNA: TGTGCCAGCAGTTTTAGGAGTTGGGGGACTGAAGCTTTCTTT. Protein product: CASSFRSWGTEAFF.